A selection of T cell receptor beta chains follows, all from one sample in a study of shared clonotypes between healthy human individuals. TCRdb's table, derived via immunoSEQ multiplex PCR, lists solely in-frame clones and lacks some. The sample has some 2 million clones; 95% are singletons. Sequenced: naive CD4+ T cells sorted from blood. All receptors derive from a man aged 18 to 30 in good health. The CDR3 runs from the conserved cysteine through the conserved F or W. The D gene is left open where the match is weak. Expanded clones get a size class; other rows say once, few or many, or leave the size out.

-	15	TRBV6-5	TRBJ2-1	TRBD2	TGTGCCTCCCGGGGGGGCGGGATTAGTTACAATGAGCAGTTCTTC	CASRGGGISYNEQFF
-	13	TRBV10-1	TRBJ2-7	-	TGCGCCAGCAGTGACTCCGGCAACTACGAGCAGTACTTC	CASSDSGNYEQYF
-	11	TRBV18	TRBJ2-3	TRBD1	TGTGCCAGCCAGGGGGCAGATACGCAGTATTTT	CASQGADTQYF
-	16	TRBV7-6	TRBJ1-1	TRBD1	TGTGCCAGCAGCTTCGGGACAGGGGCTATGAACACTGAAGCTTTCTTT	CASSFGTGAMNTEAFF
-	13	TRBV7-9	TRBJ2-3	-	TGTGCCAGCAGTCCAGACAGCACAGATACGCAGTATTTT	CASSPDSTDTQYF
-	19	TRBV5-4	TRBJ2-5	-	TGTGCCAGCAGCTTGGCAAAGGTGGCGGGCAGACCGTACCAAGAGACCCAGTACTTC	CASSLAKVAGRPYQETQYF
-	14	TRBV25-1	TRBJ2-1	-	TGTGCCAGCAGTGAACCCAGGGGGGGAAATGAGCAGTTCTTC	CASSEPRGGNEQFF
-	13	TRBV5-1	TRBJ2-7	-	TGCGCCAGCAGCCGCGGGACCCCTCGGTCGAGGTACTTC	CASSRGTPRSRYF
-	14	TRBV27	TRBJ1-2	-	TGTGCCAGCAGTCCCCGGGACACGGTGTATGGCTACACCTTC	CASSPRDTVYGYTF
few	13	TRBV6-5	TRBJ2-7	-	TGTGCCAGCAGGCGGCACCTAGGAGGGGAGCAGTACTTC	CASRRHLGGEQYF
-	16	TRBV5-1	TRBJ1-1	-	TGCGCCAGCAGCTTGGCCCTCGGGTCAGGGCGGACTGAAGCTTTCTTT	CASSLALGSGRTEAFF
-	16	TRBV4-1	TRBJ2-5	-	TGCGCCAGCAGCCAAGTCAATTTAGGGTTGGGAGAGACCCAGTACTTC	CASSQVNLGLGETQYF
-	11	TRBV5-1	TRBJ2-7	-	TGCGCCAGCAGCCATATGGACGAGCAGTACTTC	CASSHMDEQYF
once	15	TRBV6-6	TRBJ2-5	-	TGTGCCAGCAGTTACACAGATGGGGGACGGGAGACCCAGTACTTC	CASSYTDGGRETQYF
-	14	TRBV6-5	TRBJ2-5	-	TGTGCCAGCAGCCTTCCCGTGGGAGACGGGACCCAGTACTTC	CASSLPVGDGTQYF
-	15	TRBV9	TRBJ1-4	-	TGTGCCAGCAGCGAGGGGTCCAGGGATAATGAAAAACTGTTTTTT	CASSEGSRDNEKLFF
-	16	TRBV6-6	TRBJ2-7	TRBD2	TGTGCCAGCAGTTACCCAATAGCGGGAGGGTATATCGAGCAGTACTTC	CASSYPIAGGYIEQYF
-	15	TRBV4-3	TRBJ2-7	-	TGCGCCAGCAGCCAAGATGAAAGGGCAACCTACGAGCAGTACTTC	CASSQDERATYEQYF
-	16	TRBV7-2	TRBJ2-7	TRBD2	TGTGCCAGCAGCTCCCCGGGACTAGCGGTAACCTACGAGCAGTACTTC	CASSSPGLAVTYEQYF
-	17	TRBV18	TRBJ2-7	TRBD2	TGTGCCAGCTCACGTAAGGCACTAGCGGGGGTCTCCTACGAGCAGTACTTC	CASSRKALAGVSYEQYF
-	15	TRBV6-1	TRBJ1-3	-	TGTGCCAGCAGTGAAGGCGAAGGGGACAGAAACACCATATATTTT	CASSEGEGDRNTIYF
-	15	TRBV2	TRBJ2-2	-	TGTGCCAGCAGGGGCTCTGGGGCTAGCACCGGGGAGCTGTTTTTT	CASRGSGASTGELFF
-	18	TRBV28	TRBJ1-3	TRBD1	TGTGCCAGCAGTTTAGGGACAGGGAGGGCTGGGACTGGAAACACCATATATTTT	CASSLGTGRAGTGNTIYF
-	13	TRBV28	TRBJ1-2	-	TGTGCCAGCACCTCAACCAGGGGCTATGGCTACACCTTC	CASTSTRGYGYTF
once	14	TRBV18	TRBJ2-7	TRBD1	TGTGCCAGCTCACCTCCGTACAGGGGCCACGAGCAGTACTTC	CASSPPYRGHEQYF
-	13	TRBV9	TRBJ2-1	TRBD1	TGTGCCAGCAGCGTGGGACAGAACAATGAGCAGTTCTTC	CASSVGQNNEQFF
-	13	TRBV6-5	TRBJ1-1	-	TGTGCCAGCAGAGCGTGGGGGGACACTGAAGCTTTCTTT	CASRAWGDTEAFF
-	16	TRBV29-1	TRBJ2-3	TRBD2	TGCAGCGTTGATAAGCTAGCGGGGGGGAGGACAGATACGCAGTATTTT	CSVDKLAGGRTDTQYF
-	16	TRBV27	TRBJ1-3	-	TGTGCCAGCAGTTTAGGCCCGGGGGCGCTCGGAAACACCATATATTTT	CASSLGPGALGNTIYF
-	19	TRBV29-1	TRBJ2-1	TRBD2	TGCAGCGTTGGCAGGATAGGGGCTAGCGGGAGGGCCGGTATAAATGAGCAGTTCTTC	CSVGRIGASGRAGINEQFF
-	16	TRBV4-1	TRBJ1-4	-	TGCGCCAGCAGCCAAGATCCCCCACCCTCTAATGAAAAACTGTTTTTT	CASSQDPPPSNEKLFF
-	16	TRBV15	TRBJ2-7	TRBD1	TGTGCCACCAGCAGAGAAAGGACAGGGGGCGGCTCCGAGCAGTACTTC	CATSRERTGGGSEQYF
-	15	TRBV18	TRBJ1-2	-	TGTGCCAGCTCACTGCAGGGACCTGCTAACTATGGCTACACCTTC	CASSLQGPANYGYTF
-	15	TRBV6-5	TRBJ2-7	-	TGTGCCAGCAGTTACTCGAGTCGTACGTCCTACGAGCAGTACTTC	CASSYSSRTSYEQYF
-	18	TRBV21-1	TRBJ2-7	-	TGTGCCAGCAGCAAACCGCCGTCATGGGGTTCCGGCCTCTACGAGCAGTACTTC	CASSKPPSWGSGLYEQYF
-	15	TRBV6-5	TRBJ1-3	-	TGTGCCAGCAGCCGTGGGGCTAGCTCTGGAAACACCATATATTTT	CASSRGASSGNTIYF
once	14	TRBV5-1	TRBJ2-7	-	TGCGCCAGCAGCTTTACAGGGACGCGATACGAGCAGTACTTC	CASSFTGTRYEQYF
-	13	TRBV30	TRBJ1-4	TRBD1	TGTGCCTGGAGTGTGACAGGGTACGAAAAACTGTTTTTT	CAWSVTGYEKLFF
-	12	TRBV5-1	TRBJ2-3	-	TGCGCCAGCACGAAAGACACAGATACGCAGTATTTT	CASTKDTDTQYF
-	12	TRBV30	TRBJ1-2	-	TGTGCCTGGGGGGAGAAAGCGGATGGCTACACCTTC	CAWGEKADGYTF
-	15	TRBV9	TRBJ2-1	-	TGTGCCAGCAGCGTAGATCATGGGTCGTGGAATGAGCAGTTCTTC	CASSVDHGSWNEQFF
-	15	TRBV28	TRBJ2-5	-	TGTGCCAGCAGTTTAATCAGCCAGGACCAAGAGACCCAGTACTTC	CASSLISQDQETQYF
-	14	TRBV19	TRBJ2-1	TRBD2	TGTGCCAGTAGTGGGGCTAGCGGGAGCTATGAGCAGTTCTTC	CASSGASGSYEQFF
-	15	TRBV10-1	TRBJ2-7	TRBD1	TGCGCCAACCCACCGCGGGACAGGCTTATCTACGAGCAGTACTTC	CANPPRDRLIYEQYF
-	11	TRBV5-6	TRBJ2-1	-	TGTGCCAGCAGCGCCTACAATGAGCAGTTCTTC	CASSAYNEQFF
-	13	TRBV7-9	TRBJ2-1	-	TGTGCCAGCAGTCAGGACATGTACAATGAGCAGTTCTTC	CASSQDMYNEQFF
-	13	TRBV5-1	TRBJ1-5	-	TGCGCCAGCAGCTTGGAAGGGGGGCAGCCCCAGCATTTT	CASSLEGGQPQHF
-	14	TRBV6-5	TRBJ2-7	TRBD2	TGTGCCAGCAGTTACGGTAGCGGGATGAGCGAGCAGTACTTC	CASSYGSGMSEQYF
-	14	TRBV9	TRBJ1-1	-	TGTGCCAGCAGCGGGGGAGACGGGGTCACTGAAGCTTTCTTT	CASSGGDGVTEAFF
-	15	TRBV27	TRBJ1-6	-	TGTGCCAGCAGTTTATCGGAGGGAGGAGAGTCCACCCTCCACTTT	CASSLSEGGESTLHF
-	13	TRBV13	TRBJ1-2	-	TGTGCCAGTAATAGGGGGATTAACTATGGCTACACCTTC	CASNRGINYGYTF
-	16	TRBV27	TRBJ1-6	-	TGTGCCAGCACCCGACGGGCCTCGACCTATAATTCACCCCTCCACTTT	CASTRRASTYNSPLHF
-	15	TRBV6-5	TRBJ2-3	-	TGTGCCAGCAGTATACAGGATAGAGCGGCAGATACGCAGTATTTT	CASSIQDRAADTQYF
-	14	TRBV6-5	TRBJ2-5	TRBD1	TGTGCCAGCAGTTACCCGGGACAGCAAGAGACCCAGTACTTC	CASSYPGQQETQYF
-	15	TRBV10-3	TRBJ2-2	-	TGTGCCATCAGTGAGTCGCTGGGGGATACCGGGGAGCTGTTTTTT	CAISESLGDTGELFF
-	15	TRBV18	TRBJ2-7	TRBD1	TGTGCCAGCTCACGGGGACAGGGAGAGAGAGGCGAGCAGTACTTC	CASSRGQGERGEQYF
-	16	TRBV5-4	TRBJ1-1	-	TGTGCCAGCAGCCCTTCTTCCGGGGAAGCGGGCACTGAAGCTTTCTTT	CASSPSSGEAGTEAFF
-	12	TRBV30	TRBJ2-7	-	TGTGCCTGGAGCGACAGGTCCTACGAGCAGTACTTC	CAWSDRSYEQYF
-	15	TRBV6-1	TRBJ2-3	-	TGTGCCAGCAGTGAAGTTCCGGGGGCCACAGATACGCAGTATTTT	CASSEVPGATDTQYF